This TCR beta chain was sequenced in a study of cytomegalovirus exposure and HLA in healthy donors. As for the study in general: In terms of ancestry, the Caucasian-associated cluster contained 81% of the roughly 400 genotyped donors.

From germline, CDR1 is SEHNR and CDR2 FQNEAQ (reference sequence). The CDR3 runs 15 residues. V shed 5 bases and J 7 bases; nucleotides not matched to a gene: 7. Amplification used 60 Vbeta primers and 13 Jbeta primers. The assay was immunoSEQ multiplex PCR, and TCRdb's table has in-frame clones only and misses some. There are 150,000 to 200,000 clones in the sample; approximately 81% occur only once, and approximately 2% lies in the top ten. This receptor was obtained from a man younger than 35 in good health and CMV-seropositive. The sample was PBMCs. The V call is TRBV7-9, the J call TRBJ2-1; 11 nucleotides line up with TRBD1. The CDR3 loop is CASSNRDRGRNEQFF. The CDR3 DNA sequence: TGTGCCAGCAGCAATAGGGACAGGGGGAGGAATGAGCAGTTCTTC.